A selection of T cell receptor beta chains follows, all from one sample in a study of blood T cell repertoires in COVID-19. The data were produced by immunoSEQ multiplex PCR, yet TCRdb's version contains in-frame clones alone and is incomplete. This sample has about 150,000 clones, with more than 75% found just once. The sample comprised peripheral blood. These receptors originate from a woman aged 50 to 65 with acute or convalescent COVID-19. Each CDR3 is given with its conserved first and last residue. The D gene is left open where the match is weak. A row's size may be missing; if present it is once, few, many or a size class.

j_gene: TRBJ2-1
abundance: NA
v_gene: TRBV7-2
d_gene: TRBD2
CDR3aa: CASRRGGNWDEQFF
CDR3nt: TGTGCCAGCAGGCGGGGGGGAAATTGGGATGAGCAGTTCTTC

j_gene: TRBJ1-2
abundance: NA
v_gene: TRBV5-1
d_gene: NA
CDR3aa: CASSLAEAWSGYTF
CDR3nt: TGCGCCAGCAGCTTGGCCGAGGCCTGGAGCGGCTACACCTTC

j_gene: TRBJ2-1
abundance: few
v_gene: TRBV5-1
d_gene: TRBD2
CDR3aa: CASSLLLAGDVNEQFF
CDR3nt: TGCGCCAGCAGCTTGTTACTAGCGGGGGACGTCAATGAGCAGTTCTTC

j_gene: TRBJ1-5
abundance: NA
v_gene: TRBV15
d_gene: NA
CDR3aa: CATSPGGGRLGNQPQHF
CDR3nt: TGTGCCACCAGCCCCGGGGGGGGAAGACTGGGCAATCAGCCCCAGCATTTT

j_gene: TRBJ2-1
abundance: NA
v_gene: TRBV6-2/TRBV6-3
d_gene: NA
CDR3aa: CASSYSAEPQGLGVYNEQFF
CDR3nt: TGTGCCAGCAGTTACTCCGCGGAACCTCAGGGACTGGGGGTTTACAATGAGCAGTTCTTC

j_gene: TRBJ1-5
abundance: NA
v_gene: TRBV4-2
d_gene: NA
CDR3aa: CASSQLRAAQPQHF
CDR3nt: TGTGCCAGCAGCCAACTCAGGGCGGCCCAGCCCCAGCATTTT

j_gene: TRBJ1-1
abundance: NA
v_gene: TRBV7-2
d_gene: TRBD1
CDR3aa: CASSFGQGALNTEAFF
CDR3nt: TGTGCCAGCAGCTTTGGACAGGGGGCGTTGAACACTGAAGCTTTCTTT

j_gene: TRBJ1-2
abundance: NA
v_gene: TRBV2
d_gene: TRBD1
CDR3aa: CASSEGAGGNYGYTF
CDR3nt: TGTGCCAGCAGTGAGGGGGCAGGGGGGAACTATGGCTACACCTTC

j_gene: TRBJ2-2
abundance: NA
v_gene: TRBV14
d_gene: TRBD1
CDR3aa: CASSQDPTGAITGELFF
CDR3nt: TGTGCCAGCAGCCAAGATCCTACAGGGGCTATCACCGGGGAGCTGTTTTTT

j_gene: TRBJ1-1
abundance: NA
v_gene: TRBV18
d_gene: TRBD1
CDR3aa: CASSQDRGTTEAFF
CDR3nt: TGTGCCAGCTCCCAGGACAGGGGCACCACTGAAGCTTTCTTT

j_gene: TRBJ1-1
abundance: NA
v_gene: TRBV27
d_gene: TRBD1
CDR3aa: CASSMRQGARAFF
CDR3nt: TGTGCCAGCAGTATGCGACAGGGGGCGCGAGCTTTCTTT

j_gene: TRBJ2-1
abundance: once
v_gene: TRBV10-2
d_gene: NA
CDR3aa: CASCGTVSGICEQFF
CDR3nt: TGCGCCAGCTGTGGGACTGTATCCGGGATATGTGAGCAGTTCTTC

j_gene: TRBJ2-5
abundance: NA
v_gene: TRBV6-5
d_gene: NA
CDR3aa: CASSYSTGEQETQYF
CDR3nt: TGTGCCAGCAGTTACTCGACCGGGGAACAAGAGACCCAGTACTTC

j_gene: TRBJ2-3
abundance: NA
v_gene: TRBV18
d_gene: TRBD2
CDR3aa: CASSSERGGGVGDTQYF
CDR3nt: TGTGCCAGCTCATCGGAGCGGGGGGGCGGAGTTGGAGATACGCAGTATTTT

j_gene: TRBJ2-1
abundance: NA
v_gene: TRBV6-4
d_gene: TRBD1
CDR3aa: CASSDRDRRDGEQFF
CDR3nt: TGTGCCAGCTCCGACCGGGACAGGAGGGATGGTGAGCAGTTCTTC

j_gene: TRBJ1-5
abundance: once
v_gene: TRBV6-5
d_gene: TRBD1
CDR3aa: CASSTGTGPAGPQHF
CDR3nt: TGTGCCAGCAGTACCGGGACAGGGCCGGCGGGGCCCCAGCATTTT